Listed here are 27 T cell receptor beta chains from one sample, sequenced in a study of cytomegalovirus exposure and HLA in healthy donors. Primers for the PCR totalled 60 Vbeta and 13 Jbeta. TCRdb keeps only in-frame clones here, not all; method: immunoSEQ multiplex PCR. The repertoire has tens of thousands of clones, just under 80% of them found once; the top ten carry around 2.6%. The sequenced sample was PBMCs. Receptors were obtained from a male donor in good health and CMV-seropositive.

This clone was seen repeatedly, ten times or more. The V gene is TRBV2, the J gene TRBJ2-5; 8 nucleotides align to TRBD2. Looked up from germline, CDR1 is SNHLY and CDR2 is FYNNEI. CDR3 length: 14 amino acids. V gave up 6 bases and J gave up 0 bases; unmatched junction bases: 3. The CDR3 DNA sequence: TGTGCCAGCAGGGGACTAGGGTACCAAGAGACCCAGTACTTC. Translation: CASRGLGYQETQYF.

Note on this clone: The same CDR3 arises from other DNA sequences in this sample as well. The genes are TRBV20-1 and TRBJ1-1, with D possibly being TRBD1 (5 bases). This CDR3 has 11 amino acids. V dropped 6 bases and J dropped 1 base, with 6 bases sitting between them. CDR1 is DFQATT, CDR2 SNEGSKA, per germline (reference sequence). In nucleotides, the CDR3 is TGCAGTGCACAGGAGAACACTGAAGCTTTCTTT. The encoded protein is CSAQENTEAFF.

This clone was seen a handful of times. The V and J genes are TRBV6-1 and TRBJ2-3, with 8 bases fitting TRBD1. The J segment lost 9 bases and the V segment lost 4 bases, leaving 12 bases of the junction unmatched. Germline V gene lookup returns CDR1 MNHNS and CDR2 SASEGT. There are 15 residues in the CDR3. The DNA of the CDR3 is TGTGCCAGCAGTGCCCAGACAGGGGCTTCTCGCACGCAGTATTTT. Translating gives CASSAQTGASRTQYF.

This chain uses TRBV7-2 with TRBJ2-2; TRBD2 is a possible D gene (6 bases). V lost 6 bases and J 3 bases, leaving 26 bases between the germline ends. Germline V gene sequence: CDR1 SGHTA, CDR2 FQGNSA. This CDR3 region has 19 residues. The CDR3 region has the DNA TGTGCCAGCAGTCCTCGTTGGGGGAGGCGGGTGGGGCACACCGGGGAGCTGTTTTTT. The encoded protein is CASSPRWGRRVGHTGELFF.

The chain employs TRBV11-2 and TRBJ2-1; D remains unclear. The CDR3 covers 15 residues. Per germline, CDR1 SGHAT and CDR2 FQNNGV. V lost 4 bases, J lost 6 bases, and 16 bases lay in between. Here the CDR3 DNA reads TGTGCCAGCAGCTCCCCAAGAGTATTCGTCAATGAGCAGTTCTTC. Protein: CASSSPRVFVNEQFF. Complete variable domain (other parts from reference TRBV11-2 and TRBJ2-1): EAGVAQSPRYKIIEKRQSVAFWCNPISGHATLYWYQQILGQGPKLLIQFQNNGVVDDSQLPKDRFSAERLKGVDSTLKIQPAKLEDSAVYLCASSSPRVFVNEQFFGPGTRLTVL.

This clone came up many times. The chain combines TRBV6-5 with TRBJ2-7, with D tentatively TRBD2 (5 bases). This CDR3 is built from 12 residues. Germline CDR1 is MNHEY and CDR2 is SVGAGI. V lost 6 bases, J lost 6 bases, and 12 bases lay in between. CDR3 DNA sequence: TGTGCCAGCAGGCCCTCTCGGGGCGAGCAGTACTTC. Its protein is CASRPSRGEQYF.

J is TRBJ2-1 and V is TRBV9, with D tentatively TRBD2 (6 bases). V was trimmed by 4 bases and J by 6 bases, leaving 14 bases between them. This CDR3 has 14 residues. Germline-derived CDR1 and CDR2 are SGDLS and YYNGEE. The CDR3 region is CASSTRAGRNEQFF. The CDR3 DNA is TGTGCCAGCAGCACCCGGGCGGGACGCAATGAGCAGTTCTTC.

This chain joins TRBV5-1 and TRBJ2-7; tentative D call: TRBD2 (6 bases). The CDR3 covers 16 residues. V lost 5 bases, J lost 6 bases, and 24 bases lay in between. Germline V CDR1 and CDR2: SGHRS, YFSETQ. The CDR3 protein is CASSNPGGLAISEQYF. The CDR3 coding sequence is TGCGCCAGCAGTAATCCTGGTGGGCTAGCGATATCCGAGCAGTACTTC.

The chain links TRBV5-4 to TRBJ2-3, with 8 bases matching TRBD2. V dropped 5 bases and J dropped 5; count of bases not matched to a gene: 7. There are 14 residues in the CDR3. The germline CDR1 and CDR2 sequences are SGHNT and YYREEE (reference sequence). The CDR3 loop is CASSSGTSRDTQYF. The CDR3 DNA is TGTGCCAGCAGTTCCGGGACTAGTAGAGATACGCAGTATTTT.

CDR3: CASGTVVGGVHEQYF. In nucleotides, the CDR3 is TGTGCCAGCGGGACGGTAGTAGGAGGGGTTCACGAGCAGTACTTC. The gene calls are TRBV27 and TRBJ2-7; D possibly corresponds to TRBD2 (6 bases). The CDR3 consists of 15 residues. CDR1 is MNHEY, CDR2 SMNVEV, per germline (reference sequence). V lost 8 bases to trimming and J lost 5 bases, with 22 bases between them.

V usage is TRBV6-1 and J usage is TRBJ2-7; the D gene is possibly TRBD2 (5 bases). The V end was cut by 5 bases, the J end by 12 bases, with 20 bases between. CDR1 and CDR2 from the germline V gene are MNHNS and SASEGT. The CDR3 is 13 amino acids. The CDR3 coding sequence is TGTGCCAGCAGTCATGGGATTTCTTACGAGGGGTACTTC. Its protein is CASSHGISYEGYF.

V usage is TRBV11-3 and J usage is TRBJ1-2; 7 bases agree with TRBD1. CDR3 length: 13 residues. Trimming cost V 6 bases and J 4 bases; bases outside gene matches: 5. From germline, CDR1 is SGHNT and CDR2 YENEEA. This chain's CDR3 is CASRRDSPYGYTF. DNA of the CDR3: TGTGCCAGCAGGAGGGACAGCCCCTATGGCTACACCTTC.

The CDR3 region has the DNA TGTGCCAGCAGTGAATCCAATCGGGGTTCGGATGAGCAGTACTTC. Translation gives CASSESNRGSDEQYF. J is TRBJ2-5 and V is TRBV25-1, with D tentatively TRBD2 (5 bases). This CDR3 has 15 amino acids. Germline CDR1 MGHDK, CDR2 SYGVNS. Trimming cost V 1 base and J 11 bases, with 20 bases left between them.

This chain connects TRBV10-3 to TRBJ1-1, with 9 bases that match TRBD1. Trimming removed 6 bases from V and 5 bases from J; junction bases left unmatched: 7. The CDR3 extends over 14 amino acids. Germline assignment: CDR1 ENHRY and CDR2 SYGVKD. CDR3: CAIRETGGGTEAFF. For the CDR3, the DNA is TGTGCCATCAGAGAGACAGGGGGTGGGACTGAAGCTTTCTTT.

CDR3 amino acids: CASSQISSGRYEQYF. CDR3 DNA: TGCGCCAGCAGCCAAATAAGTAGCGGGAGGTACGAGCAGTACTTC. The chain has TRBV4-1 and TRBJ2-7, with 10 positions matching TRBD2. Germline CDR1 reads MGHRA; CDR2 reads YSYEKL. V was clipped by 2 bases and J by 4 bases; unmatched bases: 5. CDR3 length: 15 residues.

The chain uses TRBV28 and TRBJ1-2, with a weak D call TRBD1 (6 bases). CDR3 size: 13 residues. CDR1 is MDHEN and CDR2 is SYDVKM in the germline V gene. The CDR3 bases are TGTGTTGCGGGGGCGGTGACTAACTATGGCTACACCTTC. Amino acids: CVAGAVTNYGYTF.

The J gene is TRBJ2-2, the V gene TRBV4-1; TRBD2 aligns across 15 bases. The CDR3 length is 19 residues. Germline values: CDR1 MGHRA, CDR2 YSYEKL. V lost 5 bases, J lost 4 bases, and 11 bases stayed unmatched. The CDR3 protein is CASSRIGLAGGPGTGELFF. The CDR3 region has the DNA TGCGCCAGCAGCAGAATTGGACTAGCGGGAGGGCCGGGCACCGGGGAGCTGTTTTTT.

The CDR3 here is CSVAKNTEAFF. In DNA, the CDR3 is TGCAGCGTAGCAAAGAACACTGAAGCTTTCTTT. J is TRBJ1-1 and V is TRBV29-1; the D is unclear. The V end lost 6 bases, the J end lost 1 base, and 6 bases lay between the germline ends. This CDR3 is 11 amino acids long. Germline CDR1 is SQVTM and CDR2 is ANQGSEA.

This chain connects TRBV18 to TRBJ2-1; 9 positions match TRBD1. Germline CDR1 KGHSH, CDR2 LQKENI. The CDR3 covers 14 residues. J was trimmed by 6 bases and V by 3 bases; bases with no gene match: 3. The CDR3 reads CASSPGQGFNEQFF. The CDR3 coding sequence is TGTGCCAGCTCACCCGGACAGGGGTTCAATGAGCAGTTCTTC.

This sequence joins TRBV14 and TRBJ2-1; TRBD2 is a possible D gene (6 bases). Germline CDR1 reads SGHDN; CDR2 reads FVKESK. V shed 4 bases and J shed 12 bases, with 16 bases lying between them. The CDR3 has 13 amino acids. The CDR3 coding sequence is TGTGCCAGCAGCCCTAACGACGTGGGGGGGCAGTTCTTC. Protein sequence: CASSPNDVGGQFF. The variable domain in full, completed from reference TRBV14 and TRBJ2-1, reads EAGVTQFPSHSVIEKGQTVTLRCDPISGHDNLYWYRRVMGKEIKFLLHFVKESKQDESGMPNNRFLAERTGGTYSTLKVQPAELEDSGVYFCASSPNDVGGQFFGPGTRLTVL.

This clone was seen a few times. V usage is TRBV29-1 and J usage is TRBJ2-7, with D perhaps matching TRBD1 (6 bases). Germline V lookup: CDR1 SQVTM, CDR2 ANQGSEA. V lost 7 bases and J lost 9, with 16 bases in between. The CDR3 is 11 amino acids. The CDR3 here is CSATGSAVQYF. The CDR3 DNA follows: TGCAGCGCGACAGGTTCCGCGGTGCAGTACTTC.

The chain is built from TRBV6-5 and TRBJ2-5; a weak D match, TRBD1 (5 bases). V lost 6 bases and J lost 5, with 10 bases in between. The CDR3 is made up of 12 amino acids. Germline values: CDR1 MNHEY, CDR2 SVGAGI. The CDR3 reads CASRRTSETQYF. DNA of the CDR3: TGTGCCAGCAGGAGGACATCGGAGACCCAGTACTTC.

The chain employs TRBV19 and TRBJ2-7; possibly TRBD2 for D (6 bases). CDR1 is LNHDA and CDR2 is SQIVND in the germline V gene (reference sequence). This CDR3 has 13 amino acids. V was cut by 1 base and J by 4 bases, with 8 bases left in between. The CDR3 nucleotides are TGTGCCAGTAGTATAGCGGGAGCTTACGAGCAGTACTTC. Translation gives CASSIAGAYEQYF.

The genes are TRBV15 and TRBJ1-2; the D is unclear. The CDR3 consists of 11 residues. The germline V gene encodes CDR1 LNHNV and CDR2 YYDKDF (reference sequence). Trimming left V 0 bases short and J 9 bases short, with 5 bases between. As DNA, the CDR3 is TGTGCCACCAGCAGAGAGCGGAGCTACACCTTC. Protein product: CATSRERSYTF. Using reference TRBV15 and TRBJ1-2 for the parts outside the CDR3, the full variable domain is DAMVIQNPRYQVTQFGKPVTLSCSQTLNHNVMYWYQQKSSQAPKLLFHYYDKDFNNEADTPDNFQSRRPNTSFCFLDIRSPGLGDTAMYLCATSRERSYTFGSGTRLTVV.

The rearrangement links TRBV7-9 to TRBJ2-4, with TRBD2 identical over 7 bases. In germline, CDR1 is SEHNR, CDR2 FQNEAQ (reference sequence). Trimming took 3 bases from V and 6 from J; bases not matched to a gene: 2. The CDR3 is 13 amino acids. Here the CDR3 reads CASSLRELNIQYF. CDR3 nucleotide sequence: TGTGCCAGCAGCTTGCGGGAGTTAAACATTCAGTACTTC.

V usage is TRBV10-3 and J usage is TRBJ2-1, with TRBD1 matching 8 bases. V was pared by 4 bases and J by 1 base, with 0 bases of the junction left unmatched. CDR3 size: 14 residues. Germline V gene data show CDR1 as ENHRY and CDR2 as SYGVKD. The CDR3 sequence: CAISGQGSYNEQFF. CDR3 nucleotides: TGTGCCATCAGTGGACAGGGGTCCTACAATGAGCAGTTCTTC.

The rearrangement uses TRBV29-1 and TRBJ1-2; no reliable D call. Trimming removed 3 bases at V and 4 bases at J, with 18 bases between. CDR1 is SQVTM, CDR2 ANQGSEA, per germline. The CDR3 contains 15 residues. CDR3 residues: CSVDSHSPSRYGYTF. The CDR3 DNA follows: TGCAGCGTTGATTCTCACTCCCCATCCCGCTATGGCTACACCTTC.